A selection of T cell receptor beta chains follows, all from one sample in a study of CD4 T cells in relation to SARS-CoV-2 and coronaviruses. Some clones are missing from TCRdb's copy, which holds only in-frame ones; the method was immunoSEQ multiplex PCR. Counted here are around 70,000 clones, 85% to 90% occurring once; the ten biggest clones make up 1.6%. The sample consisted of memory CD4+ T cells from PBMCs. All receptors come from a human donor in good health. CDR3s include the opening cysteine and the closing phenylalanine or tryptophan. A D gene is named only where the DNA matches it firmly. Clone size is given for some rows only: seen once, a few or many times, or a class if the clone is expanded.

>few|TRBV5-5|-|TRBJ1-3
CASRIRVLSSGNTIYF
TGTGCCAGCAGAATCAGGGTCTTGAGCTCTGGAAACACCATATATTTT
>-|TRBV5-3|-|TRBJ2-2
CARSFGRNTGELFF
TGTGCCAGAAGCTTTGGGCGGAACACCGGGGAGCTGTTTTTT
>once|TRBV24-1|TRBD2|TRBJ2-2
CATSDSGRGEYTGELFF
TGTGCCACCAGTGACTCCGGACGGGGGGAATACACCGGGGAGCTGTTTTTT
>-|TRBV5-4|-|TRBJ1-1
CASSAVQGPEAFF
TGTGCCAGCAGCGCCGTACAGGGTCCTGAAGCTTTCTTT
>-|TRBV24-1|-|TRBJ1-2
CATSDPHRGRDGYTF
TGTGCCACCAGTGACCCTCATCGGGGGAGGGATGGCTACACCTTC
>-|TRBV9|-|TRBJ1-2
CASSVGVTPNYGYTF
TGTGCCAGCAGCGTAGGGGTGACGCCTAACTATGGCTACACCTTC
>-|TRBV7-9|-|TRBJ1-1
CASSLLSGLEAFF
TGTGCCAGCAGCTTATTATCAGGGCTTGAAGCTTTCTTT
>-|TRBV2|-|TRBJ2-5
CASSVAGVQETQYF
TGTGCCAGCAGTGTGGCGGGTGTCCAAGAGACCCAGTACTTC
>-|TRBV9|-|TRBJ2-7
CASSFSTDSYKQYF
TGTGCCAGCAGCTTCTCGACAGATAGCTACAAGCAGTACTTC
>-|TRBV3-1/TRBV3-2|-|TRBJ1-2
CASSQVGAGLAPGYTF
TGTGCCAGCAGCCAAGTAGGGGCAGGGCTGGCGCCCGGCTACACCTTC
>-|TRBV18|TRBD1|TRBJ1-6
CASSPGGQNSPLHF
TGTGCCAGCTCACCGGGGGGACAGAATTCACCCCTCCACTTT
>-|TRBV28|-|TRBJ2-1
CGARGWYNEQFF
TGTGGTGCGAGGGGTTGGTACAATGAGCAGTTCTTC
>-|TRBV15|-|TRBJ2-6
CATSRLSGKGANVLTF
TGTGCCACCAGCAGACTTTCAGGGAAAGGGGCCAACGTCCTGACTTTC
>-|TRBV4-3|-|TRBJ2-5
CASSLGGGVRGETQYF
TGCGCCAGCAGCCTCGGAGGGGGAGTGAGAGGGGAGACCCAGTACTTC
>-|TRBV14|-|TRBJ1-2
CASSQGQARGGYTF
TGTGCCAGCAGCCAAGGACAGGCCAGGGGTGGCTACACCTTC
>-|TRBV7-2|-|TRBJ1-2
CASSLVGYTF
TGTGCCAGCAGCTTAGTTGGCTACACCTTC
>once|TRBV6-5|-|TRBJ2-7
CASSYSWGYEQYF
TGTGCCAGCAGTTACTCGTGGGGCTACGAGCAGTACTTC
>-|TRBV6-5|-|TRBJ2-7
CASSYDAYEQYF
TGTGCCAGCAGTTACGACGCCTACGAGCAGTACTTC
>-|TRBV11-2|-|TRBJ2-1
CASSFSGSGEQFF
TGTGCCAGCAGCTTCTCGGGCTCGGGTGAGCAGTTCTTC
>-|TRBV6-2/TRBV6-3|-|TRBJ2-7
CASSDTTSGTPYEQYF
TGTGCCAGCAGTGACACCACGTCAGGGACTCCCTACGAGCAGTACTTC
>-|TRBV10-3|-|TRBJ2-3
CAIAPSGVVGDTQYF
TGTGCCATCGCCCCGTCGGGGGTCGTTGGAGATACGCAGTATTTT
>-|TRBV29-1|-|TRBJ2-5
CSVEEETQYF
TGCAGCGTTGAAGAGGAGACCCAGTACTTC
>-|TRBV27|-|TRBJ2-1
CASSLAFSSYNEQFF
TGTGCCAGCAGTTTAGCGTTTAGCTCCTACAATGAGCAGTTCTTC
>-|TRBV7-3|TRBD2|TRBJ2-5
CASSLGLAGGETQYF
TGTGCCAGCAGCCTCGGACTAGCGGGAGGGGAGACCCAGTACTTC
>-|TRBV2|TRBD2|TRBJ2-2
CASSHKAGSTGELFF
TGTGCCAGCAGCCACAAAGCGGGAAGCACCGGGGAGCTGTTTTTT
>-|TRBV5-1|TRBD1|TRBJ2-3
CASSTGQGSSSDTQYF
TGCGCCAGCAGCACAGGACAGGGGTCATCATCAGATACGCAGTATTTT
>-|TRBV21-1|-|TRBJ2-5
CASSSTSGVIRETQYF
TGTGCCAGCAGCAGTACTAGCGGGGTCATTAGAGAGACCCAGTACTTC
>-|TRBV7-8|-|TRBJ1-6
CASSSGVAGNSPLHF
TGTGCCAGCAGCTCCGGCGTGGCAGGGAATTCACCCCTCCACTTT
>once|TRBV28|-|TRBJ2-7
CASSLRFRVDEQYF
TGTGCCAGCAGTTTAAGGTTTCGGGTGGACGAGCAGTACTTC
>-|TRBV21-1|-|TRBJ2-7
CASRVLPDFSPYEQYF
TGTGCCAGCAGAGTCCTCCCGGATTTCAGTCCCTACGAGCAGTACTTC
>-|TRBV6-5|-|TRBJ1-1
CATQRPGVNTEAFF
TGTGCCACCCAACGGCCGGGGGTGAACACTGAAGCTTTCTTT
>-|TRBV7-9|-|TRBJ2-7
CASSPTRTHYEQYF
TGTGCCAGCAGCCCGACCCGGACGCACTACGAGCAGTACTTC
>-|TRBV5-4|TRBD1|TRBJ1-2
CASSSQKGTGGWAYGYTF
TGTGCCAGCAGCTCTCAGAAGGGGACAGGGGGTTGGGCCTATGGCTACACCTTC
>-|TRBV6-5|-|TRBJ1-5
CASSYSNQGDQPQHF
TGTGCCAGCAGTTACTCGAACCAGGGAGATCAGCCCCAGCATTTT
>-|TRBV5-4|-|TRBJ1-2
CASSPDRNYGYTF
TGTGCCAGCAGTCCAGACAGGAACTATGGCTACACCTTC
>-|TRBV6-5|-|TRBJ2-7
CATNPEVRAYEQYF
TGTGCCACCAACCCCGAAGTAAGGGCCTACGAGCAGTACTTC
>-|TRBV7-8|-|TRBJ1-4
CASSARGLSNEKLFF
TGTGCCAGCAGCGCCCGAGGGTTGTCTAATGAAAAACTGTTTTTT
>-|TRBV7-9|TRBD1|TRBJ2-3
CASSLSLGQGNPDTQYF
TGTGCCAGCAGCTTAAGCCTGGGACAGGGAAACCCAGATACGCAGTATTTT
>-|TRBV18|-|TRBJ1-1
CASSPPLEGTEAFF
TGTGCCAGCTCACCACCTCTAGAGGGTACTGAAGCTTTCTTT
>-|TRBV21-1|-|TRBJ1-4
CATPGSGSRPLNEKLFF
TGTGCCACCCCTGGGAGCGGGTCGAGGCCCCTTAATGAAAAACTGTTTTTT
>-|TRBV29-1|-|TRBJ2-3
CSVDSADTQYF
TGCAGCGTTGACAGCGCAGATACGCAGTATTTT
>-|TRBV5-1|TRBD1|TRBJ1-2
CASREGQGDGYTF
TGCGCCAGCAGAGAGGGACAGGGGGACGGCTACACCTTC
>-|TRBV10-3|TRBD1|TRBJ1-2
CAISDMASTGAYGYTF
TGTGCCATCAGTGATATGGCTTCGACAGGGGCTTATGGCTACACCTTC
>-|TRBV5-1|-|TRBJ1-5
CASRYDSNQPQHF
TGCGCCAGCAGATACGACAGCAATCAGCCCCAGCATTTT
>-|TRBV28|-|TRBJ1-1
CASTTTPRGGPNTEAFF
TGTGCCAGCACTACAACCCCCCGGGGGGGTCCTAACACTGAAGCTTTCTTT
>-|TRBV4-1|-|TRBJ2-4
CASSQDEGNIQYF
TGCGCCAGCAGCCAAGACGAGGGAAACATTCAGTACTTC
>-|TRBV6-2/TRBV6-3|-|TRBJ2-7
CASSPKGGSREQYF
TGTGCCAGCAGCCCCAAGGGGGGGTCGAGGGAGCAGTACTTC
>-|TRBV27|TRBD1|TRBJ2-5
CASSLWDRQETQYF
TGTGCCAGCAGTTTATGGGACAGACAAGAGACCCAGTACTTC
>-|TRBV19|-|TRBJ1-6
CASSTGNNSPLHF
TGTGCCAGTAGCACAGGGAATAATTCACCCCTCCACTTT
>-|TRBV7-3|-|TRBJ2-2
CASSRSQFAGDTGELFF
TGTGCCAGCAGCCGATCACAATTCGCAGGGGACACCGGGGAGCTGTTTTTT
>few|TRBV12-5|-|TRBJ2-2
CASGFVQQNTGELFF
TGTGCTAGTGGTTTTGTACAGCAAAACACCGGGGAGCTGTTTTTT
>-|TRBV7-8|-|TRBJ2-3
CASSLDTTTDTQYF
TGTGCCAGCAGTTTAGATACAACCACAGATACGCAGTATTTT
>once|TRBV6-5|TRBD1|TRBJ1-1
CASTEQGETEAFF
TGTGCCAGCACCGAACAGGGGGAGACTGAAGCTTTCTTT
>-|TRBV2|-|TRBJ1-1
CASSDTGSTEAFF
TGTGCCAGCAGTGATACCGGGTCCACTGAAGCTTTCTTT